A single sample is the source of the 7 T cell receptor beta chains below, sequenced in a study of blood T cell repertoires in COVID-19. TCRdb's table, derived via immunoSEQ multiplex PCR, lists solely in-frame clones and lacks some. The repertoire holds roughly 120,000 clones, with 77% as singletons. Material: peripheral blood. These receptors were collected from a human donor in a cohort sampled during active COVID-19.

The chain carries TRBV5-4 and TRBJ1-1; TRBD1 is a possible D gene (5 bases). Trimming left V 0 bases short and J 8 bases short, with 5 bases between. The CDR3 runs to 11 residues. Germline CDR1 and CDR2: SGHNT and YYREEE (reference sequence). The CDR3 sequence: CASSLGQEAFF. The CDR3 region has the DNA TGTGCCAGCAGCTTGGGACAGGAAGCTTTCTTT. Together with reference TRBV5-4 and TRBJ1-1, the CDR3 gives the full variable domain: ETGVTQSPTHLIKTRGQQVTLRCSSQSGHNTVSWYQQALGQGPQFIFQYYREEENGRGNFPPRFSGLQFPNYSSELNVNALELDDSALYLCASSLGQEAFFGQGTRLTVV.

The table lists this clone with a count of one. DNA of the CDR3: TGTGCCAGCAGTCTCAGCGGAGTAGGCTACAATGAGCAGTTCTTC. This translates into CASSLSGVGYNEQFF. The V call is TRBV14, the J call TRBJ2-1, with D maybe TRBD2 (5 bases). The ends were cut back, 6 bases at V and 3 bases at J, with 15 bases in the middle. Germline-derived CDR1 and CDR2 are SGHDN and FVKESK. The CDR3 extends over 15 amino acids.

The chain couples TRBV5-5 to TRBJ2-7; 9 nucleotides agree with TRBD1. V shed 6 bases and J 4 bases; nucleotides not matched to a gene: 11. This CDR3 is 15 amino acids long. Germline CDR1 is SGHKS and CDR2 is YYEKEE (reference sequence). For the CDR3, the DNA is TGTGCCAGCACCGTACCGGGACAGGGCCGGTACGAGCAGTACTTC. Protein sequence: CASTVPGQGRYEQYF.

The genes are TRBV19 and TRBJ2-7; TRBD1 matches at 11 bases. The CDR3 totals 15 residues. Unmatched junction bases numbered 4, after V lost 1 base and J lost 5 bases. From germline, CDR1 is LNHDA and CDR2 SQIVND (reference sequence). The CDR3 DNA reads as TGTGCCAGTAGTATAGGCGGACAGGGGGCCAACGAGCAGTACTTC. Protein: CASSIGGQGANEQYF.

The rearrangement uses TRBV5-6 and TRBJ2-5, with TRBD2 matching 9 bases. Germline CDR1 and CDR2: SGHDT and YYEEEE. The CDR3 length is 15 residues. The V and J ends lost 4 bases and 4 bases, in that order; junction bases with no gene match: 8. The CDR3 spells CASSHLAGKGETQYF. Here the CDR3 DNA reads TGTGCCAGCAGCCACCTAGCGGGGAAGGGAGAGACCCAGTACTTC.

This clone was detected only a few times. V is TRBV24-1 and J is TRBJ1-5; D gene ambiguous. Trimming pared 4 bases from V and 4 bases from J, leaving 4 bases between. Germline CDR1 and CDR2: KGHDR and SFDVKD. The CDR3 is 12 amino acids. The CDR3 DNA reads as TGTGCCACCAGTGAGCAGAATCAGCCCCAGCATTTT. Amino acids: CATSEQNQPQHF.

The chain carries TRBV7-9 and TRBJ2-7, with 7 nucleotides matching TRBD2. The CDR3 covers 13 residues. Germline V gives CDR1 SEHNR, CDR2 FQNEAQ (reference sequence). With 4 bases clipped from V and 2 bases from J, the junction kept 2 bases outside the gene matches. CDR3 sequence: CASSSSGAYEQYF. CDR3 DNA sequence: TGTGCCAGCAGCTCCAGCGGGGCCTACGAGCAGTACTTC.